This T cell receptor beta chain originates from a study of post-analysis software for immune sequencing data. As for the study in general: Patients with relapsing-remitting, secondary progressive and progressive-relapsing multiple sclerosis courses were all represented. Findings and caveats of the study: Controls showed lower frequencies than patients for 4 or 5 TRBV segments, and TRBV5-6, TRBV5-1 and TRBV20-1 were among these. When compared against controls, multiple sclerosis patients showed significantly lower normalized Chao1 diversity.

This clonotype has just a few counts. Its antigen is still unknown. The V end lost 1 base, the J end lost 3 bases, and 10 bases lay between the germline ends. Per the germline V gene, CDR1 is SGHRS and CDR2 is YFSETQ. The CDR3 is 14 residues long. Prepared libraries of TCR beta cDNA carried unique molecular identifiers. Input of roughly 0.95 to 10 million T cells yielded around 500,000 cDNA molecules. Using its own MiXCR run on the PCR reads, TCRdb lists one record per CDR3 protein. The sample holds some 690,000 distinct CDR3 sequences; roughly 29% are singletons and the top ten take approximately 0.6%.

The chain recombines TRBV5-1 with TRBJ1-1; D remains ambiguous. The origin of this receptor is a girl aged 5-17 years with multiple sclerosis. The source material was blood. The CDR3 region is CASSLNTVDTEAFF. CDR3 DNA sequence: TGCGCCAGCAGCTTGAACACCGTCGACACTGAAGCTTTCTTT.